One T cell receptor beta chain is described in this entry. Residents of about two dozen US areas, aged about 18 to 95 years, made up the participants. Cohort allocation depended upon clinical history that participants reported. Two negative PCRs, clearance, or symptom resolution characterized the recovered Cohort 3 donors. The V gene lost 0 bases and the J gene lost 2 bases, with 11 bases spanning the gap. CDR3 length: 15 amino acids. From germline, CDR1 is SGHNT and CDR2 YYREEE (reference sequence). Sequencing was performed with immunoSEQ multiplex PCR; in TCRdb, only in-frame clones are kept and a portion is missing. The repertoire holds about 350,000 clones, with about 90% as singletons. This specimen comes from a study of blood T cell repertoires in COVID-19. Overall study context: T cells, B-cell-depleted T cells, or PBMCs supplied cDNA or gDNA.

This rearrangement joins TRBV5-4 to TRBJ1-2, with D tentatively TRBD1 (5 bases). The source material was PBMCs or T cells enriched from blood (not recorded which). The clonotype comes from a woman aged 25 to 39 who had recovered from COVID-19. In DNA form, the CDR3 reads TGTGCCAGCAGCTTGGAGAGGACATCGAACTATGGCTACACCTTC. As protein: CASSLERTSNYGYTF. The variable domain in full, completed from reference TRBV5-4 and TRBJ1-2, reads ETGVTQSPTHLIKTRGQQVTLRCSSQSGHNTVSWYQQALGQGPQFIFQYYREEENGRGNFPPRFSGLQFPNYSSELNVNALELDDSALYLCASSLERTSNYGYTFGSGTRLTVV.